This T cell receptor (beta chain) was recorded in a study of blood T cell repertoires in COVID-19. Study-wide background: Italy, Spain and the United States were the sources of the convalescent and acute COVID-19 samples. The analysed material was cDNA or gDNA that came from T cells, B-cell-depleted T cells, or PBMCs.

This clone has just one count. Trimming took off 5 bases at V and 0 bases at J, with 11 bases between the two ends. CDR1 is LNHDA, CDR2 SQIVND, per germline (reference sequence). CDR3 length: 15 residues. In the authors' workflow: Reference gene primer amplification gave estimated nucleated cell counts. Data came from immunoSEQ multiplex PCR; TCRdb stores just in-frame clones and leaves some out. From that table come the V and J calls and clone size; the DNA was used to work out D and trimming. This sample has 100,000 or so clones, with around nine tenths found just once. The TCR was taken from a man in his 70s with acute or convalescent COVID-19. The sequencing input was peripheral blood. The genes are TRBV19 and TRBJ1-3; tentatively, D is TRBD1 (5 bases). The CDR3 sequence is CASSLAGRSGNTIYF. The CDR3 region has the DNA TGTGCCAGTAGTTTAGCAGGGCGCTCTGGAAACACCATATATTTT.